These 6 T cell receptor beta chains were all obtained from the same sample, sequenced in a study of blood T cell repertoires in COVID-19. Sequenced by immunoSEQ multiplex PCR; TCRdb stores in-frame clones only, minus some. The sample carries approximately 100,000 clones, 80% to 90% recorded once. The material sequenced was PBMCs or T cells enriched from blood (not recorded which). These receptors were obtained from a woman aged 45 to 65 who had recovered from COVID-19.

CDR3 nucleotides: TGTGCCAGCAGGGGACAGGGTATCTACGAGCAGTACTTC. This codes for CASRGQGIYEQYF. The chain joins TRBV7-9 to TRBJ2-7; 9 nucleotides match TRBD1. The CDR3 is 13 residues long. Trimming removed 6 bases from V and 3 bases from J; junction bases left unmatched: 3. CDR1 and CDR2 (germline): SEHNR, FQNEAQ (reference sequence).

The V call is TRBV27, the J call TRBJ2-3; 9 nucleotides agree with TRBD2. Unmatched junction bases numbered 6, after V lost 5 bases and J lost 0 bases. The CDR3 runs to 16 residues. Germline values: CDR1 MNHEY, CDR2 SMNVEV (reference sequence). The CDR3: CASSTPSGTSTDTQYF. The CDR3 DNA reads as TGTGCCAGCAGTACTCCTAGCGGGACTAGCACAGATACGCAGTATTTT.

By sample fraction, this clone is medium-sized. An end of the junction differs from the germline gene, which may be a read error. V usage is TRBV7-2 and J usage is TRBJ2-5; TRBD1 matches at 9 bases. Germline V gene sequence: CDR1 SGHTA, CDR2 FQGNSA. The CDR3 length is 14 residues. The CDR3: CASRPGTGQGTQYF. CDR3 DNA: TGTGCCAGCAGACCTGGGACAGGGCAAGGGACCCAGTACTTC.

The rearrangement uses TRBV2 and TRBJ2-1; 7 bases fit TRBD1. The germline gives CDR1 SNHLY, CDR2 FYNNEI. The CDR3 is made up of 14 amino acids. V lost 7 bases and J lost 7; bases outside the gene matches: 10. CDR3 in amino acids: CASISRGKGNEQFF. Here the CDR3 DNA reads TGTGCCAGCATCAGCAGGGGGAAGGGGAATGAGCAGTTCTTC.

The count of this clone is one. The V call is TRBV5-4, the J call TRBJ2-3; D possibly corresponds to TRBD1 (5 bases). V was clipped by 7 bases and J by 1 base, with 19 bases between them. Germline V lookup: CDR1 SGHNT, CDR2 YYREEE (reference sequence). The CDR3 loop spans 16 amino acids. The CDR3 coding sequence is TGTGCCAGCGCCCTGGGGCCGCCGAGTGGCACAGATACGCAGTATTTT. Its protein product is CASALGPPSGTDTQYF.

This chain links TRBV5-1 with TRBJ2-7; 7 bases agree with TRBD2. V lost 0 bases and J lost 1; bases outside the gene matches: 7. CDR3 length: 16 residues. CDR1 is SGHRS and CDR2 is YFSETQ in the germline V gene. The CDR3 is CASSLDGGIPSYEQYF. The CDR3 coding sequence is TGCGCCAGCAGCTTGGACGGGGGGATCCCTTCCTACGAGCAGTACTTC.